This T cell receptor beta chain originates from a study of T cell responses to AZD1222 COVID-19 vaccine. Study-level points and caveats: Baseline serology detected seropositivity in only a handful of AZD1222 recipients. Donor demographics were predominantly white British with a female majority; clonal diversity may be underestimated.

Analyses pooled second doses at about 4 or about 12 weeks. Trimming took 6 bases from V and 7 from J, leaving 15 bases between them. Per the germline V gene, CDR1 is MNHEY and CDR2 is SVGAGI. This CDR3 spans 13 amino acids. As concerns this clone: Antigen: not known.

TCRdb's copy holds only in-frame clones and misses some; the assay was immunoSEQ multiplex PCR. The table records some 52,000 clones, approximately 86% of them present only once. This receptor was identified in an adult who received the AZD1222 COVID-19 vaccine. The chain recombines TRBV6-5 with TRBJ1-2; D might be TRBD1 (5 bases). The source material was peripheral blood, sampled 28 days after the second AZD1222 dose. As DNA, the CDR3 is TGTGCCAGCAGCGTAGACAGAGATCGTGGCTACACCTTC. It encodes CASSVDRDRGYTF.